This T cell receptor (beta chain) was obtained from a study of T-cell memory formation after mild COVID-19. Study conclusions and caveats: Pre-infection memory already had some responding clones, implying cross-reactive memory joined. Contracting clones from day 15 to 85 showed balanced CD4/CD8; later expanders favored CD4+.

Amplification by 5'RACE using constant-segment primers produced TCR alpha and TCR beta cDNA libraries that carried sample barcodes and UMIs. TCRdb re-analysed the 5' RACE reads in MiXCR, keeping a single row per CDR3 protein. The sample has roughly 110,000 distinct CDR3 sequences, 17% seen once. Germline assignment: CDR1 SGHNT and CDR2 YYREEE (reference sequence). The V and J ends lost 4 bases and 1 base respectively, with 14 bases between them. The CDR3 extends over 15 amino acids. Worth noting for this clonotype: Antigen: not known.

V and J are TRBV5-4 and TRBJ1-2; D might be TRBD1 (5 bases). The sequencing input was PBMCs or a T cell subset sorted from them (not recorded which). The clonotype was recovered from an adult woman who had mild COVID-19 (a few samples of this study predate the infection). Cell type and time point are not known. The CDR3 bases are TGTGCCAGCAGCCCCGGGGGGACCTTTAACTATGGCTACACCTTC. Protein product: CASSPGGTFNYGYTF.